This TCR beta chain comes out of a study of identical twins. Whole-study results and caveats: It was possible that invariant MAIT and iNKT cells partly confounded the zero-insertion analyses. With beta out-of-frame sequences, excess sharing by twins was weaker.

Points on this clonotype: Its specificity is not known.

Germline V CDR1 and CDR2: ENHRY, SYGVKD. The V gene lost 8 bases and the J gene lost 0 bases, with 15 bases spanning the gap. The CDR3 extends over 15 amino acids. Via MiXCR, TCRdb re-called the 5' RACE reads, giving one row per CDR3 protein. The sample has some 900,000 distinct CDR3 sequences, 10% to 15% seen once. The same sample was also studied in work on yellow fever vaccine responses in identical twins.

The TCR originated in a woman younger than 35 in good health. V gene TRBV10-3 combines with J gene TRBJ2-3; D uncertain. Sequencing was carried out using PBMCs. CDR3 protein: CAISTIGGSTDTQYF. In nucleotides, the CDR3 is TGTGCCATCTCAACCATAGGTGGAAGCACAGATACGCAGTATTTT.